These T cell receptor beta chains were read from a single sample in a study of blood T cells in healthy people across ages. MiXCR was run by TCRdb on the 5' RACE reads, yielding one entry per CDR3 protein. The data contain 790,000 or so distinct CDR3 sequences, 35% to 60% of them singletons. Sequencing was carried out using blood. The source is a man older than 75 in good health. CDR3s include the opening cysteine and the closing phenylalanine or tryptophan.

TRBV4-3,TRBJ2-5,CASSQDVDSGRWYF
TRBV7-2,TRBJ1-5,CASSVTGGGNQPQHF
TRBV25-1,-,CASSELGQGDHNEQYF
TRBV7-2,TRBJ2-5,CASSLGWKRSSIQETQYF
TRBV2,TRBJ2-1,CASSEGGQGGEQFF
TRBV2,TRBJ2-7,CASRAGSTYEQYF
TRBV6-5,TRBJ2-5,CASSYVQQETQYF
TRBV11-3,TRBJ2-1,CASSHRGGTDTEQFF
TRBV2,TRBJ2-2,CAWRGQTNTGELFF
TRBV7-2,TRBJ2-7,CASSLAPAGHPPYEQYF
TRBV9,TRBJ2-3,CASSFLRRASDTQYF
TRBV20-1,TRBJ2-6,CSARDLGFTSGANVLTF
TRBV10-1,TRBJ2-7,CASSDSGTSSPYEQYF
TRBV12-3/TRBV12-4,TRBJ2-3,CASSNGQGLLDTQYF
TRBV7-2,TRBJ2-6,CASTQVGLAGFSGANVLTF
TRBV29-1,-,CSEWTGRETQYF
TRBV28,TRBJ2-3,CASSPTTGRGQTDTQYF
TRBV6-2/TRBV6-3,TRBJ2-7,CASSYGWDGSYEQYF
TRBV2,TRBJ2-1,CASSARQYNEQFF
TRBV7-8,TRBJ2-3,CASSLGRARSTDTQYF
TRBV28,TRBJ2-7,CASSLSPTRQYF
TRBV5-1,TRBJ2-5,CASSGVTGGPQETQYF
TRBV28,TRBJ2-5,CASSGTVETQYF
TRBV27,TRBJ1-1,CASSSIQGGEAFF
TRBV24-1,-,CATSDPLAGGETQYF
TRBV20-1,TRBJ2-3,CSAFLNRGSTDTQYF